The 5 T cell receptor beta chains below were found in one sample sequenced in a study of cytomegalovirus exposure and HLA in healthy donors. Use of 60 Vbeta and 13 Jbeta primers characterized the PCR. Clones were sequenced by immunoSEQ multiplex PCR, and TCRdb holds only the in-frame ones, with some missing. The repertoire holds around 220,000 clones, 75% seen once, with 1.8% in the top ten. The material sequenced was PBMCs. The receptor set was obtained from a woman aged 30 to 39 in good health and CMV-seronegative.

This clone occurred a few times. The chain has TRBV15 and TRBJ2-3, with TRBD2 as a possible D gene (6 bases). V lost 0 bases and J lost 6, with 19 bases in between. The CDR3 spans 17 residues. Germline CDR1 LNHNV, CDR2 YYDKDF (reference sequence). This CDR3 is CATSREMNGGSTDTQYF. Here the CDR3 DNA reads TGTGCCACCAGCAGAGAGATGAACGGGGGTAGTACTGATACGCAGTATTTT.

The rearrangement uses TRBV4-2 and TRBJ2-1; 10 nucleotides agree with TRBD2. Per the germline V gene, CDR1 is LGHNA and CDR2 is YNFKEQ. Trimming cost V 1 base and J 5 bases; bases outside gene matches: 5. The CDR3 length is 16 residues. CDR3 nucleotide sequence: TGTGCCAGCAGCCAAGTACCGGGACTAGCGAACAATGAGCAGTTCTTC. This gives the protein CASSQVPGLANNEQFF.

J is TRBJ1-3 and V is TRBV14, with D possibly matching TRBD1 (5 bases). Trimming cost V 0 bases and J 8 bases, with 17 bases left between them. CDR3 length: 16 residues. The germline gives CDR1 SGHDN, CDR2 FVKESK. CDR3 loop: CASSQEARAGVDTIYF. CDR3 DNA: TGTGCCAGCAGCCAAGAAGCCAGGGCTGGAGTGGACACCATATATTTT.

The V and J genes are TRBV7-3 and TRBJ2-1, with D hard to call. The CDR3 has 15 amino acids. Trimming pared 0 bases from V and 10 bases from J, leaving 16 bases between. CDR1 SGHTA and CDR2 FQGTGA come from the germline V gene. The chain's CDR3 is CASSLTGAGAREQFF. The CDR3 DNA sequence: TGTGCCAGCAGCTTAACAGGAGCCGGCGCGCGGGAGCAGTTCTTC.

The J gene is TRBJ1-2, the V gene TRBV19; D perhaps matches TRBD1 (5 bases). The CDR3 runs 12 residues. Germline CDR1 is LNHDA and CDR2 is SQIVND (reference sequence). V was trimmed by 5 bases and J by 5 bases, leaving 9 bases between them. CDR3 bases: TGTGCCAGTAGTTTAGGGGAGTATGGCTACACCTTC. The encoded protein is CASSLGEYGYTF.